This T cell receptor beta chain derives from a study of long-term antiretroviral therapy in people with HIV. Study results and caveats: There were no data on ART adherence, viral resistance or therapy changes, a gap that limits inferences about post-ART repertoire changes.

A word on this clone: What it binds is unknown.

Assay version v3.0 of immunoSEQ was used, and it was run at survey level. Sequencing targeted roughly 35,000-50,000 T-cell genomes per sample. Produced via immunoSEQ multiplex PCR; TCRdb's table is partial and in-frame only. Counted here are 20,000 or so clones, approximately 81% occurring once; the ten biggest clones make up approximately 12%. Trimming cost V 4 bases and J 1 base, with 13 bases left between them. Looked up from germline, CDR1 is MGHRA and CDR2 is YSYEKL. CDR3 length: 15 residues. The TCR comes from a man aged 35 to 55 with HIV. The chain uses TRBV4-1 and TRBJ1-1; no reliable D call. Sample: unsorted PBMCs, taken 0.1 years before starting antiretroviral therapy. The CDR3 loop is CASSLTLTENTEAFF. CDR3 nucleotide sequence: TGCGCCAGCAGCCTAACCCTGACTGAGAACACTGAAGCTTTCTTT.